This section outlines one T cell receptor (beta chain) sequence together with its context. This specimen belongs to a study of graft-versus-host responses after intestinal transplantation. About the research overall: Multivisceral, liver-intestinal, or isolated intestinal grafts were transplanted into recipients. Study-wide results and limits: In recipient marrow, GvH clones were found, and some appeared first in ileum or blood.

V lost 5 bases and J 1 base, leaving 8 bases between the germline ends. Germline-derived CDR1 and CDR2 are SGHVS and FNYEAQ. The CDR3 is 14 amino acids. Libraries were prepared by immunoSEQ multiplex PCR; TCRdb keeps only in-frame clonotypes and omits some of them. The sample has around 21,000 clones; about a third are singletons. Co-plating was performed using roughly 200,000 CFSE-labeled responder cells and roughly 200,000 irradiated, violet-dye-labeled stimulator cells. The sequencing used alloreactive CD8+ T cells from a mixed lymphocyte reaction culture, collected before intestinal transplant. Subset reported: CFSE-low proliferating T cells sorted from roughly 6-day pre-transplant mixed lymphocyte reaction (GvH or HvG direction). The receptor was derived from a human patient who received an intestinal transplant. V usage is TRBV7-6 and J usage is TRBJ2-2; TRBD2 is a possible D gene (6 bases). In nucleotides, the CDR3 is TGTGCCAGCAGCCTTAGCGGGAACACCGGGGAGCTGTTTTTT. Its protein is CASSLSGNTGELFF.